This is a list of T cell receptor beta chains from one sample in a study of CD8 T cells in ankylosing spondylitis. TCRdb re-analysed the 5' RACE reads in MiXCR, keeping a single row per CDR3 protein. Of 200,000 to 250,000 distinct CDR3 sequences in the sample, around 16% were seen once. Input material: blood, either unsorted or a sorted T cell fraction (not recorded which). These TCRs come from a male donor with ankylosing spondylitis. Each CDR3 is given without its conserved first and last residue. The order of the fields is J gene, V gene, clone size, CDR3 protein. Clone size is not always given. Where it is, it says once, few, many or a class for expanded clones.

J: TRBJ2-2
V: TRBV6-4
size: NA
CDR3: ASSPTTTGELF

J: TRBJ2-3
V: TRBV24-1
size: few
CDR3: ATSELGAGGTDTQY

J: TRBJ2-2
V: TRBV6-5
size: NA
CDR3: ASSYPSAGSGTGELF

J: TRBJ2-5
V: TRBV5-5
size: few
CDR3: ASSFTPLPQETQY

J: TRBJ1-6
V: TRBV20-1
size: few
CDR3: SARSGGLDSPLH

J: TRBJ1-1
V: TRBV5-6
size: NA
CDR3: ASSLGTGPFEAF

J: TRBJ2-7
V: TRBV7-2
size: medium-sized
CDR3: ASSFRGTNEQY

J: TRBJ2-1
V: TRBV28
size: few
CDR3: ASSFVAGPPNNEQF

J: TRBJ2-2
V: TRBV4-1
size: few
CDR3: ASKLGTGELF

J: TRBJ2-1
V: TRBV12-3/TRBV12-4
size: few
CDR3: ASSDGARHEQF

J: TRBJ2-3
V: TRBV4-2
size: NA
CDR3: ASSPILLEAEDTQY

J: TRBJ2-1
V: TRBV7-2
size: few
CDR3: ASSWGLAGPYNEQF

J: TRBJ2-7
V: TRBV12-3/TRBV12-4
size: few
CDR3: ASRGSSYEQY

J: TRBJ2-7
V: TRBV6-2/TRBV6-3
size: few
CDR3: ASSWGQGRIEQY

J: TRBJ2-4
V: TRBV11-1
size: NA
CDR3: ASSLAAGTGGAAKNIQY

J: TRBJ2-2
V: TRBV4-3
size: few
CDR3: ASSQVLGLEPDTGELF

J: TRBJ2-7
V: TRBV21-1
size: NA
CDR3: ASSKYHRGPYEQY

J: TRBJ2-2
V: TRBV13
size: few
CDR3: ASSLGSTETEGLF

J: TRBJ2-3
V: TRBV7-6
size: few
CDR3: ASSLGEQLLGTDTQY

J: TRBJ1-4
V: TRBV12-3/TRBV12-4
size: few
CDR3: ASSLGQAATNEKLF

J: TRBJ1-1
V: TRBV7-9
size: NA
CDR3: ASSYPGGGLNTEAF

J: TRBJ2-7
V: TRBV5-1
size: few
CDR3: ASSWASGTYEQY

J: TRBJ2-2
V: TRBV4-1
size: NA
CDR3: ASSPDANTGELF

J: TRBJ2-7
V: TRBV7-6
size: few
CDR3: ASSLGDGAAYEQY

J: TRBJ2-7
V: TRBV20-1
size: NA
CDR3: SASPSGGGKYEQY

J: TRBJ1-5
V: TRBV7-9
size: NA
CDR3: ASSLDRNQPQH

J: TRBJ2-3
V: TRBV20-1
size: few
CDR3: SARGGSGGSDTQY

J: TRBJ1-2
V: TRBV2
size: NA
CDR3: ASSGDRAFSNYGYT

J: TRBJ2-3
V: TRBV12-5
size: NA
CDR3: ASGSSSGGAADTQY

J: TRBJ1-2
V: TRBV4-1
size: many
CDR3: ASSQGSTVYGYT

J: TRBJ2-7
V: TRBV4-1
size: NA
CDR3: ASSQLVVLGYEQY

J: TRBJ2-5
V: TRBV6-1
size: NA
CDR3: ASSTTSGREETQY

J: TRBJ2-7
V: TRBV5-1
size: few
CDR3: ASSLEPGAYEQY

J: TRBJ2-5
V: TRBV2
size: NA
CDR3: ASSATSGGPLIGGETQY

J: TRBJ1-5
V: TRBV5-1
size: few
CDR3: ASSTGTGGSQPQH

J: TRBJ1-1
V: TRBV3-1
size: NA
CDR3: ASSQPGQGKDEAF

J: TRBJ2-7
V: TRBV30
size: NA
CDR3: AWSALQGSSYEQY

J: TRBJ2-5
V: TRBV4-1
size: few
CDR3: ASSSGTALWETQY

J: TRBJ1-1
V: TRBV7-9
size: many
CDR3: ASSAGTAEAF

J: TRBJ2-6
V: TRBV12-3/TRBV12-4
size: many
CDR3: ASKTASGANVLT

J: TRBJ2-1
V: TRBV20-1
size: few
CDR3: SPQQGTVNEQF

J: TRBJ2-7
V: TRBV7-8
size: few
CDR3: ASSPRPPSGLEDEQY

J: TRBJ2-7
V: TRBV4-2
size: NA
CDR3: ASSQEWGSSYEQY

J: TRBJ2-7
V: TRBV3-1
size: NA
CDR3: ASSQDLLAGVREQY

J: TRBJ1-2
V: TRBV20-1
size: many
CDR3: SARDDSYYGYT

J: TRBJ2-2
V: TRBV4-1
size: NA
CDR3: ASSQRLAGITGELF

J: TRBJ2-1
V: TRBV3-1
size: few
CDR3: ASSHGTEGDYNEQF

J: TRBJ2-3
V: TRBV4-1
size: NA
CDR3: ASSQDVGTGLTDTQY

J: TRBJ2-3
V: TRBV15
size: NA
CDR3: ATSRAYSAADTQY

J: TRBJ2-5
V: TRBV3-1
size: NA
CDR3: ASSQESGLAFQETQY

J: TRBJ2-7
V: TRBV6-1
size: few
CDR3: ASSDRFPSYEQY

J: TRBJ2-3
V: TRBV7-8
size: few
CDR3: ASSLIAGGTDTQY

J: TRBJ2-3
V: TRBV4-1
size: few
CDR3: ASSLFTGERTDTQY

J: TRBJ2-2
V: TRBV4-3
size: few
CDR3: ASSQDVGTPTGELF

J: TRBJ2-1
V: TRBV5-1
size: many
CDR3: ASDLAGTYNEQF

J: TRBJ2-7
V: TRBV20-1
size: NA
CDR3: SARGATSGLSYEQY

J: TRBJ1-2
V: TRBV24-1
size: few
CDR3: ANLTGGGGYT